Below are 11 T cell receptor beta chains sequenced from a single sample in a study of blood T cell repertoires in COVID-19. Sequencing used immunoSEQ multiplex PCR; TCRdb keeps in-frame clones, though not all of them. In the table there are more than 200,000 clones, about nine tenths of which are singletons. The sequenced material came from peripheral blood. These receptors came from a woman in her forties or fifties with acute or convalescent COVID-19.

This rearrangement joins TRBV5-1 to TRBJ1-5, with 10 bases matching TRBD1. The CDR3 loop spans 15 amino acids. The V gene's germline CDR1 is SGHRS and CDR2 YFSETQ. The V segment lost 0 bases and the J segment 4 bases; nucleotides outside the gene matches: 1. Written as DNA, the CDR3 is TGCGCCAGCAGCTTGGGGGACAGGGGTAATCAGCCCCAGCATTTT. Protein sequence: CASSLGDRGNQPQHF.

The chain is built from TRBV2 and TRBJ2-3; D remains ambiguous. The germline gives CDR1 SNHLY, CDR2 FYNNEI. Trimming pared 6 bases from V and 0 bases from J, leaving 13 bases between. The CDR3 runs 15 residues. CDR3: CASSAMRPSTDTQYF. CDR3 bases: TGTGCCAGCAGCGCCATGCGTCCTAGCACAGATACGCAGTATTTT.

This chain uses TRBV19 with TRBJ1-1, with 7 bases that match TRBD1. The CDR3 covers 14 residues. With V trimmed by 6 bases and J by 4 bases, 8 bases remained unmatched. CDR1 LNHDA and CDR2 SQIVND come from the germline V gene (reference sequence). The CDR3, as DNA: TGTGCCAGTAGGACGGGACAGTCGAGCACTGAAGCTTTCTTT. Translating gives CASRTGQSSTEAFF.

In its sample, this clone was seen once. The chain carries TRBV5-1 and TRBJ2-1, with 10 bases matching TRBD2. CDR3 length equals 16 residues. Losses at the gene ends were 0 bases for V and 3 bases for J; bases not matched to a gene: 3. Germline V CDR1 and CDR2: SGHRS, YFSETQ. The CDR3 region has the DNA TGCGCCAGCAGCTTGGGGCTAGCGGGAGTCTACAATGAGCAGTTCTTC. Its protein is CASSLGLAGVYNEQFF.

The rearrangement joins TRBV19 to TRBJ2-3; 11 bases are shared with TRBD2. Germline V gene sequence: CDR1 LNHDA, CDR2 SQIVND (reference sequence). This CDR3 has 18 amino acids. Trimming took 7 bases from V and 0 from J; bases not matched to a gene: 12. Written as DNA, the CDR3 is TGTGCCAGTAACATGGGGGGACTAGCGGACCCTAGCACAGATACGCAGTATTTT. It specifies CASNMGGLADPSTDTQYF.

The chain employs TRBV6-5 and TRBJ2-5, with TRBD1 as a possible D gene (6 bases). Germline-derived CDR1 and CDR2 are MNHEY and SVGAGI. V was pared by 8 bases and J by 5 bases, with 9 bases between. This CDR3 has 11 amino acids. The CDR3: CASARGETQYF. The CDR3 DNA is TGTGCCAGCGCGAGGGGGGAGACCCAGTACTTC.

The chain carries TRBV5-1 and TRBJ1-1; no definite D call. Trimming removed 0 bases at V and 0 bases at J, with 9 bases between. The V gene's germline CDR1 is SGHRS and CDR2 YFSETQ. The CDR3 consists of 15 residues. CDR3 DNA: TGCGCCAGCAGCTTGGGGGCAGCCCTGAACACTGAAGCTTTCTTT. This gives the protein CASSLGAALNTEAFF.

This clone was counted once. The V and J genes are TRBV5-6 and TRBJ2-3, with D tentatively TRBD2 (5 bases). The germline CDR1 and CDR2 sequences are SGHDT and YYEEEE. CDR3 length: 15 amino acids. The ends were cut back, 1 base at V and 0 bases at J, with 9 bases in the middle. The CDR3 sequence is CASSLNPGSTDTQYF. The CDR3 DNA reads TGTGCCAGCAGCTTGAATCCGGGGAGCACAGATACGCAGTATTTT.

The V and J genes are TRBV5-1 and TRBJ2-3; 9 nucleotides line up with TRBD2. This CDR3 is built from 16 residues. The J segment lost 5 bases and the V segment lost 0 bases, leaving 7 bases of the junction unmatched. CDR1 is SGHRS, CDR2 YFSETQ, per germline. In nucleotides, the CDR3 is TGCGCCAGCAGCTTGGCGGCGGGAGGGATGGGAGATACGCAGTATTTT. This codes for CASSLAAGGMGDTQYF. The complete variable domain, with remaining parts taken from reference TRBV5-1 and TRBJ2-3, reads KAGVTQTPRYLIKTRGQQVTLSCSPISGHRSVSWYQQTPGQGLQFLFEYFSETQRNKGNFPGRFSGRQFSNSRSEMNVSTLELGDSALYLCASSLAAGGMGDTQYFGPGTRLTVL.

This clone appeared a single time. The rearrangement links TRBV9 to TRBJ2-5, with TRBD2 matching over 10 bases. The CDR3 consists of 15 residues. The junction had 4 bases not matched to a gene; V was cut back by 3 bases and J by 2 bases. Germline V gene data show CDR1 as SGDLS and CDR2 as YYNGEE. The CDR3 bases are TGTGCCAGCAGCGCAGGACTAGCGGCACAAGAGACCCAGTACTTC. Protein sequence: CASSAGLAAQETQYF.

This chain uses TRBV25-1 with TRBJ1-2; 7 bases align to TRBD1. Germline values: CDR1 MGHDK, CDR2 SYGVNS. J was trimmed by 0 bases and V by 2 bases; bases with no gene match: 0. This CDR3 is built from 14 residues. The CDR3 DNA reads TGTGCCAGCAGTGAAGGGACAGCTAACTATGGCTACACCTTC. Protein sequence: CASSEGTANYGYTF.